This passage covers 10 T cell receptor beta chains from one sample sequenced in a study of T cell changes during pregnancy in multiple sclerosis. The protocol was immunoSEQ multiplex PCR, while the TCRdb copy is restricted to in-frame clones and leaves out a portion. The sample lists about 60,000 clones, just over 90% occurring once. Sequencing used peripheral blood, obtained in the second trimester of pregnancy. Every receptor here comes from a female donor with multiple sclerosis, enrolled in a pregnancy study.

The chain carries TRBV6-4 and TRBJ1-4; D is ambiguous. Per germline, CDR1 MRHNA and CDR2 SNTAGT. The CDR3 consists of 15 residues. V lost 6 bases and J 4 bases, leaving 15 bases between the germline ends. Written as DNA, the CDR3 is TGTGCCAGCAGCCTTTCAGACGGGGATAATGAAAAACTGTTTTTT. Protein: CASSLSDGDNEKLFF.

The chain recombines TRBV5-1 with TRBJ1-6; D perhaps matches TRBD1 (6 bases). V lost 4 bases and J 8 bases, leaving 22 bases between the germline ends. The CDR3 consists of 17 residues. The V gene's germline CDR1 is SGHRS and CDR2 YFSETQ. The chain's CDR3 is CASSPGFYRVRDSPLHF. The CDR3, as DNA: TGCGCCAGCAGCCCCGGCTTCTACAGGGTTAGGGATTCACCCCTCCACTTT.

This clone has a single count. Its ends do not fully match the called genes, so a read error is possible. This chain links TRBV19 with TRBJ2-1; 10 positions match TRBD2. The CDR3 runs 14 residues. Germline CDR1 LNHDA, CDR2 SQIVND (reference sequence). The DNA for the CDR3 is TGTGCCAGTAGTATGAGCGGGGGGGCCGTAATGCAGGTCTTC. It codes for CASSMSGGAVMQVF.

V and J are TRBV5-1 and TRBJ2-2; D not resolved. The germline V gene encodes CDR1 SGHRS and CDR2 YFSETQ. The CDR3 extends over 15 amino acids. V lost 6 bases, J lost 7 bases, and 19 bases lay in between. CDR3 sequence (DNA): TGCGCCAGCACCCCGCGGCCCTTCCAAGGCGGGGAGCTGTTTTTT. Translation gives CASTPRPFQGGELFF.

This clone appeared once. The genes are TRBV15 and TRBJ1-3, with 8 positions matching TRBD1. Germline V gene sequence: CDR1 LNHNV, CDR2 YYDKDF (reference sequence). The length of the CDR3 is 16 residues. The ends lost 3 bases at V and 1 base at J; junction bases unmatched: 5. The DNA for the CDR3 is TGTGCCACCAGCAGGTCAAGGACAGGGTCTGGAAACACCATATATTTT. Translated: CATSRSRTGSGNTIYF.

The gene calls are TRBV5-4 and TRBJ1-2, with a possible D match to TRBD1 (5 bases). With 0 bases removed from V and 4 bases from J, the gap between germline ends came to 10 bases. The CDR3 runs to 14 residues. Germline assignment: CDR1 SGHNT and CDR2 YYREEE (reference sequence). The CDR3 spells CASSLGDSFYGYTF. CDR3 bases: TGTGCCAGCAGCTTGGGTGACAGCTTCTATGGCTACACCTTC.

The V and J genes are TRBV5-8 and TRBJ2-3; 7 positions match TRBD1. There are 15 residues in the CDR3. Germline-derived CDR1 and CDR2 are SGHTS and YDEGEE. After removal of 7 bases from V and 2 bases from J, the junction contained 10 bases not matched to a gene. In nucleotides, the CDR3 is TGTGCCAGCTCCGAAGGACAGGCCCTCACAGATACGCAGTATTTT. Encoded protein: CASSEGQALTDTQYF.

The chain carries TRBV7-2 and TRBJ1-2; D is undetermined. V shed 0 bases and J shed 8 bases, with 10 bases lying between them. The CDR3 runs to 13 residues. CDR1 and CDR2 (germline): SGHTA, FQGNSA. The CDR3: CASSLARSYGYTF. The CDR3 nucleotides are TGTGCCAGCAGCTTAGCCCGGTCCTACGGCTACACCTTC.

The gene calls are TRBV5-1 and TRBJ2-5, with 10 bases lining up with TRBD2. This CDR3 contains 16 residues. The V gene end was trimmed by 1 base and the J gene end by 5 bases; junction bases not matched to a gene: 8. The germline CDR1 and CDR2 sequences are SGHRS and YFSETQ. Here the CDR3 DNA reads TGCGCCAGCAGCTTGCCCTCCGGGACTAGCGCCGAGACCCAGTACTTC. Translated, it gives CASSLPSGTSAETQYF.

CDR3 amino acids: CASSLLRYGEKLFF. The CDR3 region has the DNA TGTGCCAGCAGCCTCCTTCGGTATGGTGAAAAACTGTTTTTT. This chain connects TRBV5-6 to TRBJ1-4; D is uncertain. Trimming removed 4 bases from V and 7 bases from J, with 14 bases in between. The CDR3 length is 14 residues. From germline, CDR1 is SGHDT and CDR2 YYEEEE. Full variable domain (missing parts from reference TRBV5-6 and TRBJ1-4): DAGVTQSPTHLIKTRGQQVTLRCSPKSGHDTVSWYQQALGQGPQFIFQYYEEEERQRGNFPDRFSGHQFPNYSSELNVNALLLGDSALYLCASSLLRYGEKLFFGSGTQLSVL.